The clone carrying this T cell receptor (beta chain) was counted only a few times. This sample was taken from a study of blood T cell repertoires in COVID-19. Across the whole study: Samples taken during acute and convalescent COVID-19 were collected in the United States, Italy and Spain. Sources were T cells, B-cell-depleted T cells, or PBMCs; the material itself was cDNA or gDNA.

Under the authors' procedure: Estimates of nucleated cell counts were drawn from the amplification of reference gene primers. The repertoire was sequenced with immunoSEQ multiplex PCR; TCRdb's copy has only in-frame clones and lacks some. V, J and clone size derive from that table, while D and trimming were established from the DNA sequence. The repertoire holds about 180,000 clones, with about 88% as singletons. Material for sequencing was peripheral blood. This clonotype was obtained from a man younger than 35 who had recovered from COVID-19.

CDR3 DNA: TGTGCCAGCAGTGAGATGACTAACTATAATTCACCCCTCCACTTT. It is translated as CASSEMTNYNSPLHF. The chain is built from TRBV2 and TRBJ1-6; no clear D. This CDR3 spans 15 amino acids. Germline lookup yields CDR1 SNHLY and CDR2 FYNNEI. V lost 3 bases to trimming and J lost 3 bases, with 9 bases between them.